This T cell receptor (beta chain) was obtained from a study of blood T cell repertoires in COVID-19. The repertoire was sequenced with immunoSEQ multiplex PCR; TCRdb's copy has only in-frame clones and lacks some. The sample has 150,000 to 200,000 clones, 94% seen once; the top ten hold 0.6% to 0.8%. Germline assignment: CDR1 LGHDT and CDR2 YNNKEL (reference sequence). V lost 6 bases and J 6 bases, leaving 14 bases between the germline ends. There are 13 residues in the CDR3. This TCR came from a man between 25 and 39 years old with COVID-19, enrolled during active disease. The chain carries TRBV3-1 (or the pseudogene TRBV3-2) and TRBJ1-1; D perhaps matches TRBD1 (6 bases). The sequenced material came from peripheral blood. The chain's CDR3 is CASRQGIGSEAFF. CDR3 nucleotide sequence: TGTGCCAGCAGACAGGGAATTGGCTCTGAAGCTTTCTTT.